Detailed here is one TCR beta chain. Its cognate antigen is unknown. CDR1 and CDR2 from the germline V gene are SGDLS and YYNGEE. The CDR3 contains 13 residues. Trimming removed 0 bases from V and 9 bases from J, with 13 bases in between. RNA was extracted and reverse transcribed into cDNA as the sequencing template. The assay was immunoSEQ multiplex PCR, and TCRdb's table has in-frame clones only and misses some. The sample carries around 80,000 clones, 51% recorded once. Punch biopsies of lesional scalp, plus peripheral blood, were taken from alopecia areata patients. Starting from PBMCs, sorting isolated CD4+ and CD8+ T cells. These data belong to a study of CD8+ T cells in alopecia areata. General study points: Unlike in mice, where it was clearer, TCR sharing across patients was less clear, possibly HLA-related.

The chain is built from TRBV9 and TRBJ2-7; D ambiguous. The receptor was derived from a human donor with alopecia areata. Sequencing was carried out using NKG2D-high CD8+ T cells sorted from blood. CDR3 residues: CASSVDVGHRQYF. The CDR3 nucleotides are TGTGCCAGCAGCGTAGATGTGGGTCATCGGCAGTACTTC.